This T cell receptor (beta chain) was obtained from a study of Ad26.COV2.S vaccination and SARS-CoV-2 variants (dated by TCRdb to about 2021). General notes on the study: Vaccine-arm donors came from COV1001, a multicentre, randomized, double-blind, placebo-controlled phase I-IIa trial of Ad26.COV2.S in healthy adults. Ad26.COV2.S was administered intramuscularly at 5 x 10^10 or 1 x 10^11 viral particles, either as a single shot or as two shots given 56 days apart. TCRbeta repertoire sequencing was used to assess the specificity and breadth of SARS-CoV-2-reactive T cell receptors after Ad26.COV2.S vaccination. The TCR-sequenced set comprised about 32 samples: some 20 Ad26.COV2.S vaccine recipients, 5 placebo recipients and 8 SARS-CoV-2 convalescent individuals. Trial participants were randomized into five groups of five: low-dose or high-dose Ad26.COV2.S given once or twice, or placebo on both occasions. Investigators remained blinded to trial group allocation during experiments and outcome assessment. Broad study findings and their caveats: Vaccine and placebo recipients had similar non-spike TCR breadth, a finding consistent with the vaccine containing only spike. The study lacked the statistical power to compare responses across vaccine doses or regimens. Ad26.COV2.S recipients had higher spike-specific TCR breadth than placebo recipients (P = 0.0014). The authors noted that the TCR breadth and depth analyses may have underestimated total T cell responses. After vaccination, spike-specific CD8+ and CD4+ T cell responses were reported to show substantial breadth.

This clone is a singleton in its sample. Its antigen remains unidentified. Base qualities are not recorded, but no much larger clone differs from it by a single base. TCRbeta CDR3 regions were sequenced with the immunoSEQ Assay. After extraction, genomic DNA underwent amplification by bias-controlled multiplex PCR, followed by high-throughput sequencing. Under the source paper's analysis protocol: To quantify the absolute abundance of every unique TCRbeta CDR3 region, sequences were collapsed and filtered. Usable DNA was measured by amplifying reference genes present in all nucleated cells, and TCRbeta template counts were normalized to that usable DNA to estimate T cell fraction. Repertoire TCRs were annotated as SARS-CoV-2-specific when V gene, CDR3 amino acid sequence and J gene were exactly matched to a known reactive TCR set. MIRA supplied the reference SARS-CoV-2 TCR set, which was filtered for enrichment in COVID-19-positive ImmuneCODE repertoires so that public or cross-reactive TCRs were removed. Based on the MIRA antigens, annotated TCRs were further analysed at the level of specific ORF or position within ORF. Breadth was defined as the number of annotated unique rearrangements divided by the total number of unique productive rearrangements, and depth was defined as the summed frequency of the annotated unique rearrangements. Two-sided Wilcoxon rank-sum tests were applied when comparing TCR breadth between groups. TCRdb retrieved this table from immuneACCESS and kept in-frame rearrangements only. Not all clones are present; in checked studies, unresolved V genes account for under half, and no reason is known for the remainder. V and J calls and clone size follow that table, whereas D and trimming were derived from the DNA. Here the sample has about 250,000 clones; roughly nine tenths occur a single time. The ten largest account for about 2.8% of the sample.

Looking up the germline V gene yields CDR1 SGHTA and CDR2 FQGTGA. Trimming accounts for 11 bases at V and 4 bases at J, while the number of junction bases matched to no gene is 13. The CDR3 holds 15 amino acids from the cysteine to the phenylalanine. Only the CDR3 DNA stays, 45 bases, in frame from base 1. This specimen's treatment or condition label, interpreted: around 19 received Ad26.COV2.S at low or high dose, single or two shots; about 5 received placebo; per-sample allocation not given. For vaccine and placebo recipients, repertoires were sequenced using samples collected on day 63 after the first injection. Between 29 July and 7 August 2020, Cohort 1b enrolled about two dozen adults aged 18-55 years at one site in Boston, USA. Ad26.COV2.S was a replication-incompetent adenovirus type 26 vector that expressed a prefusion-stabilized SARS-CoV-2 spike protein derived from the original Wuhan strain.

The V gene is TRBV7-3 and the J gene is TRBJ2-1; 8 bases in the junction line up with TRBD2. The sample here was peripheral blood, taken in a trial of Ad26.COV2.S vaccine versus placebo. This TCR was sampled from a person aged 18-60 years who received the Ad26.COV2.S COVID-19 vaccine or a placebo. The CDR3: CASSLSGGVYNEQFF. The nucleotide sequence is TGTGCCTCAAGCTTGAGCGGGGGAGTATACAATGAGCAGTTCTTC.